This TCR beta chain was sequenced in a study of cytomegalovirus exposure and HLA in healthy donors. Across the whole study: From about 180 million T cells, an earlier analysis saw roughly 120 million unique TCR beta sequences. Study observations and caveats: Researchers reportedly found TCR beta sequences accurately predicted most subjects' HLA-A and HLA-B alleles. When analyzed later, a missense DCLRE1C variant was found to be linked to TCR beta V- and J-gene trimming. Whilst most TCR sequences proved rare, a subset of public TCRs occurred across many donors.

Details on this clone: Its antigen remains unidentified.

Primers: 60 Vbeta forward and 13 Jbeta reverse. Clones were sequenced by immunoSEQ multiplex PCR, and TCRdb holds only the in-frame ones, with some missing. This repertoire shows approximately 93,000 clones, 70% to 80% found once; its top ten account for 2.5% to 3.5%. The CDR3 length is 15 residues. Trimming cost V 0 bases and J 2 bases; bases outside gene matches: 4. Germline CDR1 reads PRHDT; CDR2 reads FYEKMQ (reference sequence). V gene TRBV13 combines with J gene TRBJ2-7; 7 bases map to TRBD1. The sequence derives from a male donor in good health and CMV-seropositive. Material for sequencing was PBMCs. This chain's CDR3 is CASSLGPTGTYEQYF. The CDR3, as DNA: TGTGCCAGCAGCTTAGGCCCGACAGGGACCTACGAGCAGTACTTC.